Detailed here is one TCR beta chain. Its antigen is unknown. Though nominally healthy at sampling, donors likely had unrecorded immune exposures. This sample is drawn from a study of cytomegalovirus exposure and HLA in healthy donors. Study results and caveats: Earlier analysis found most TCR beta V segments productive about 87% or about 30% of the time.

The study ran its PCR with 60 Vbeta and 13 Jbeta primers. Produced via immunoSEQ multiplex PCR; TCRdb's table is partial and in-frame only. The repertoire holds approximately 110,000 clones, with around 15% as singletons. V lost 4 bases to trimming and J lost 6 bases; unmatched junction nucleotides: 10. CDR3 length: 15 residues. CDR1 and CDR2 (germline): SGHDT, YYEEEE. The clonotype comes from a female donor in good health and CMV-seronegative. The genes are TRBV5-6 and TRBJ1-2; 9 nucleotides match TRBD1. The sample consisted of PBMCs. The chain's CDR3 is CASSGRTGASHGYTF. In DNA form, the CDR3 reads TGTGCCAGCAGCGGTCGGACAGGGGCCTCGCATGGCTACACCTTC.